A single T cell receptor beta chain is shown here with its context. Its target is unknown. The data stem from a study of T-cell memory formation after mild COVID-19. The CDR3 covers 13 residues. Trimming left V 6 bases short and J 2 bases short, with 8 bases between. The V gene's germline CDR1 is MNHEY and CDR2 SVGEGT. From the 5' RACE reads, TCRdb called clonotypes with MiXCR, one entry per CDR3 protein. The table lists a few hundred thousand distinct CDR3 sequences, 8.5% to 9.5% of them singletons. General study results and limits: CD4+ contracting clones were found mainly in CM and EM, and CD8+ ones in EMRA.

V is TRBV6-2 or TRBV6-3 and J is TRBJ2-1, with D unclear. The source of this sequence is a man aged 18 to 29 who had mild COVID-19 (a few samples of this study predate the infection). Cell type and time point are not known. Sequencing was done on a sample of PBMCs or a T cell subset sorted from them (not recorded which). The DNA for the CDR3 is TGTGCCAGCAGGGATGTAACCTACAATGAGCAGTTCTTC. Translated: CASRDVTYNEQFF.